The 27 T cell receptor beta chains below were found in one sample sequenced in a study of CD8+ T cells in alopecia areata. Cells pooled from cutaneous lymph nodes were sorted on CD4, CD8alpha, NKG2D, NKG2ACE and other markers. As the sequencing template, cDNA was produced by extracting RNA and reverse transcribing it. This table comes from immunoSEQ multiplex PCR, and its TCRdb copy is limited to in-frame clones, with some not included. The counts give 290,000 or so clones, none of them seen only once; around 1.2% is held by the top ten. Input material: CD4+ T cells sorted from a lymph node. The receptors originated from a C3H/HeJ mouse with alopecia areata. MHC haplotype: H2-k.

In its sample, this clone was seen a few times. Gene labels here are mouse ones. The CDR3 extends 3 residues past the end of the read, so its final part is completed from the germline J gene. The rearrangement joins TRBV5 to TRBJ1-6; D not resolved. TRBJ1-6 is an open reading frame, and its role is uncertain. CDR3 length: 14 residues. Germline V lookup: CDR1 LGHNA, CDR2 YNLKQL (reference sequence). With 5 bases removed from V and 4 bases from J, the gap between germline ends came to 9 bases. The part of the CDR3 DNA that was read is TGTGCCAGCAGCGCAGGACTGTATAATTCGCCC. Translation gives CASSAGLYNSP. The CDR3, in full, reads CASSAGLYNSPLYF.

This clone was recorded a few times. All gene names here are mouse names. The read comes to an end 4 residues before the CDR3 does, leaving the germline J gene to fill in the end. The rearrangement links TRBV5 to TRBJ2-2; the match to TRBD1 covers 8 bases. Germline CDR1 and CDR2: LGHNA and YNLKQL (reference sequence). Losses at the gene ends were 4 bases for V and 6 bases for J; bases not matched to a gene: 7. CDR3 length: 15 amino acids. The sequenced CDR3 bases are TGTGCCAGCAGCCTAACGGGACAGGCCCCCGGG. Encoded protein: CASSLTGQAPG. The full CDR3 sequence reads CASSLTGQAPGQLYF.

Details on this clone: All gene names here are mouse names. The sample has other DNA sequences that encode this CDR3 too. CDR3 sequence reads: CASGDADSYAEQFF. Incomplete CDR3 DNA: TGTGCCAGCGGTGATGCAGACAGCTATGCT. The gene calls are TRBV13-2 and TRBJ2-1; D is possibly TRBD1 (5 bases). Read coverage stops 4 residues before the CDR3 terminus; the germline J gene supplies the remainder. Germline V gene sequence: CDR1 NNHNN, CDR2 SYGAGS (reference sequence). The CDR3 covers 14 residues. V lost 0 bases to trimming and J lost 3 bases, with 7 bases between them.

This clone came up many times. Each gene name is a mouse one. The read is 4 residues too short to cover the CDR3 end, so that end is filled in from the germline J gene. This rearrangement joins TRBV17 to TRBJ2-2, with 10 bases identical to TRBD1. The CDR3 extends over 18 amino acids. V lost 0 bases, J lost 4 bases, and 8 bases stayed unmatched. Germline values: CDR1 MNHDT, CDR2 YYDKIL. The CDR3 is CASSRDRDRGDRTGQLYF. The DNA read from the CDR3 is TGTGCTAGCAGTAGAGACCGGGACAGGGGAGATCGCACCGGG.

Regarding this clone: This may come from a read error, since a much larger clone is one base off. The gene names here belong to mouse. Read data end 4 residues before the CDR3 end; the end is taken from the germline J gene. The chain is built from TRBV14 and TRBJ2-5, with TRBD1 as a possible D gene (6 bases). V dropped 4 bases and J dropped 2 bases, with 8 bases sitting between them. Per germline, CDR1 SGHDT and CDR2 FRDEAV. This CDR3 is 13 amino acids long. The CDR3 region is CASSGTLQDTQYF. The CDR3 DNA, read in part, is TGTGCCAGCAGTGGGACACTCCAAGAC. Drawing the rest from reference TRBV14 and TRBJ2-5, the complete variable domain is EAGVTQSPRYAVLQEGQAVSFWCDPISGHDTLYWYQQPRDQGPQLLVYFRDEAVIDNSQLPSDRFSAVRPKGTNSTLKIQSAKQGDTATYLCASSGTLQDTQYFGPGTRLLVL.

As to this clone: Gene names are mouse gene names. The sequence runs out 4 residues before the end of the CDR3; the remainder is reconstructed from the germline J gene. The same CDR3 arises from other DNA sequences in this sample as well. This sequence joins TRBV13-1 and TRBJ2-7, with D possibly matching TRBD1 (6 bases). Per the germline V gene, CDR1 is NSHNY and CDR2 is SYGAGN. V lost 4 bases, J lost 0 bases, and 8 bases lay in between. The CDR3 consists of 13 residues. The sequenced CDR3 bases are TGTGCCAGCAGTCGGGACATCTCCTAT. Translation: CASSRDISY. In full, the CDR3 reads CASSRDISYEQYF.

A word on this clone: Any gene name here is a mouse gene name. Partial CDR3 DNA: TGCACCTGCAAGGCGAGGGGGGGAGCAGAA. This codes for CTCKARGGAE. The whole CDR3 protein reads CTCKARGGAETLYF. The V call is TRBV1, the J call TRBJ2-3; D is perhaps TRBD2 (7 bases). The read comes to an end 4 residues before the CDR3 does, leaving the germline J gene to fill in the end. Germline CDR1 NSQYPW, CDR2 LRSPGD (reference sequence). The V end was cut by 7 bases, the J end by 3 bases, with 14 bases between. The length of the CDR3 is 14 residues. The variable domain in full, completed from reference TRBV1 and TRBJ2-3, reads VTLLEQNPRWRLVPRGQAVNLRCILKNSQYPWMSWYQQDLQKQLQWLFTLRSPGDKEVKSLPGADYLATRVTDTELRLQVANMSQGRTLYCTCKARGGAETLYFGSGTRLTVL.

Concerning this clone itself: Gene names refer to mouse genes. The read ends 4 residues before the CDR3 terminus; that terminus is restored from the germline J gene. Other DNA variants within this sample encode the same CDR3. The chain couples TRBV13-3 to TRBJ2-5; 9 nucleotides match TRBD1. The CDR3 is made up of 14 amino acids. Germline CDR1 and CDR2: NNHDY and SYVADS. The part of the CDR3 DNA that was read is TGTGCCAGCAGTGATCGACAGGGGGAAGAC. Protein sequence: CASSDRQGED. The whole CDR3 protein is CASSDRQGEDTQYF.

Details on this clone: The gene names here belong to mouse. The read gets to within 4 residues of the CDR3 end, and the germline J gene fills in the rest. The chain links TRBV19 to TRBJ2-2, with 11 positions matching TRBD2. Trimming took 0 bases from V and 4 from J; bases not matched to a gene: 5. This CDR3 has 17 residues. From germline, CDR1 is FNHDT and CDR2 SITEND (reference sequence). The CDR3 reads CASSIDWGGAGTGQLYF. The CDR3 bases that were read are TGTGCCAGCAGTATAGACTGGGGGGGCGCTGGCACCGGG.

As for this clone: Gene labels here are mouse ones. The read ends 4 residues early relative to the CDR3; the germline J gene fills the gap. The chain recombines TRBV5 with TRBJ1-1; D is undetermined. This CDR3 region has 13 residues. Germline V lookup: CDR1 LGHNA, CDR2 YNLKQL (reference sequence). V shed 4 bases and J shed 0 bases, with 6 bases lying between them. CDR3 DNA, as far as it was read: TGTGCCAGCAGCCCCCAACAGAACACA. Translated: CASSPQQNT. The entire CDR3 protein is CASSPQQNTEVFF.

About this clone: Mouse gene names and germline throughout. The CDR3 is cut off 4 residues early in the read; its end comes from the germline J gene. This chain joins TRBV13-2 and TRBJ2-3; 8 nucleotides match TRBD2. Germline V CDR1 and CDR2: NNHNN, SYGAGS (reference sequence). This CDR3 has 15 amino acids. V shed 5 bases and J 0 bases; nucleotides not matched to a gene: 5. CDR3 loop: CASGRLGTSAETLYF. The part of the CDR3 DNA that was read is TGTGCCAGCGGGAGACTGGGGACTAGTGCAGAA.

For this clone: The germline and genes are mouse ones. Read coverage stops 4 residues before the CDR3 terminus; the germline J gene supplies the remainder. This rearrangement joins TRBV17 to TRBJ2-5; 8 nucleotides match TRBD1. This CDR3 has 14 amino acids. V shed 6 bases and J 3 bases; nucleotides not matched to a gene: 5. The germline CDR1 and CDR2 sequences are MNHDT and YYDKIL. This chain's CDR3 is CASRPGGGQDTQYF. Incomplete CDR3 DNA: TGTGCTAGCAGGCCAGGGGGCGGGCAAGAC.

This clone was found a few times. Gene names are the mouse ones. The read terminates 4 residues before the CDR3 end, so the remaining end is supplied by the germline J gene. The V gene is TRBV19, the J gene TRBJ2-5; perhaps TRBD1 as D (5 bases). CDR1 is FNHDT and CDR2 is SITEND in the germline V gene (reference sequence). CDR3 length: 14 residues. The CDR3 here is CASSIRARADTQYF. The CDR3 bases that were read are TGTGCCAGCAGTATAAGGGCCAGGGCGGAC.

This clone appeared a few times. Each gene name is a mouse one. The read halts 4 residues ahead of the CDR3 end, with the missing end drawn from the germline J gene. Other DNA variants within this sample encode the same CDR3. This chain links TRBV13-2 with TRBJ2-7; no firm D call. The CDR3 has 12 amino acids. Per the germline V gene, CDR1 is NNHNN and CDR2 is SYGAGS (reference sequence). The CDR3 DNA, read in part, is TGTGCCAGCGGTGAATTGGGTTAT. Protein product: CASGELGY. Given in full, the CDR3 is CASGELGYEQYF.

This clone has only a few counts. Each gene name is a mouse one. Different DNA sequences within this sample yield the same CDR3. The CDR3 reads CASSETGDEQYF. Partial CDR3 DNA: TGTGCCAGCAGTGAAACAGGGGAT. The rearrangement uses TRBV13-1 and TRBJ2-7; 7 positions match TRBD1. Sequencing ends 4 residues short of the CDR3 end; the germline J gene provides the rest. CDR1 NSHNY and CDR2 SYGAGN come from the germline V gene. The CDR3 loop spans 12 amino acids.

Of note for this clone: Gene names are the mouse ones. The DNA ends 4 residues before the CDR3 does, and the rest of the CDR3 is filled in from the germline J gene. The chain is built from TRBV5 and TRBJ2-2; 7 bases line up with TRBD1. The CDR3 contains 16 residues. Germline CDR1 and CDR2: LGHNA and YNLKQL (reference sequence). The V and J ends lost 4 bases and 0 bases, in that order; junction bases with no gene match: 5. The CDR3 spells CASSLSGTANTGQLYF. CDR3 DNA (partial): TGTGCCAGCAGCCTCTCCGGGACAGCAAACACCGGG.

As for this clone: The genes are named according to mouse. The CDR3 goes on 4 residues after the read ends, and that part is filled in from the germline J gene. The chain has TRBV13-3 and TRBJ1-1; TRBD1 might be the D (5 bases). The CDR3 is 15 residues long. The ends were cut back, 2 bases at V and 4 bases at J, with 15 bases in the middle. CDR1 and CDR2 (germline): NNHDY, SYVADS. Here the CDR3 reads CASSERAGKGTEVFF. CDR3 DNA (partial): TGTGCCAGCAGTGAGAGGGCAGGGAAGGGCACA.

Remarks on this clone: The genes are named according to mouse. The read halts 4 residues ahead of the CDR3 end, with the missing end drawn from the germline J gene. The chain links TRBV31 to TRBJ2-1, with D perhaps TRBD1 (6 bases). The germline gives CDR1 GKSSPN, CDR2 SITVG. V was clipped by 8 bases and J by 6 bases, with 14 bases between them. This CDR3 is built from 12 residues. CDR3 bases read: TGTGCCCTCAGGGGTTTTGGTGCT. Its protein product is CALRGFGA. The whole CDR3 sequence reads CALRGFGAEQFF. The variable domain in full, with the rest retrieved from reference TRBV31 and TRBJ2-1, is AQTIHQWPVAEIKAVGSPLSLGCTIKGKSSPNLYWYWQATGGTLQQLFYSITVGQVESVVQLNLSASRPKDDQFILSTEKLLLSHSGFYLCALRGFGAEQFFGPGTRLTVL.

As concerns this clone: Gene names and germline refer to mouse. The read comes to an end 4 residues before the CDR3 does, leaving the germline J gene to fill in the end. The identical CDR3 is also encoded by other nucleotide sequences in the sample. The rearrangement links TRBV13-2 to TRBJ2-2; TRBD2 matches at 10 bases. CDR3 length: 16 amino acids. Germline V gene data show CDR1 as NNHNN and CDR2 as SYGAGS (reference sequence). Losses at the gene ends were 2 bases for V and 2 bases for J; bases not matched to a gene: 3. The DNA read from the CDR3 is TGTGCCAGCGGTGACCCGGGACTGGGGAACACCGGG. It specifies CASGDPGLGNTG. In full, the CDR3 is CASGDPGLGNTGQLYF.

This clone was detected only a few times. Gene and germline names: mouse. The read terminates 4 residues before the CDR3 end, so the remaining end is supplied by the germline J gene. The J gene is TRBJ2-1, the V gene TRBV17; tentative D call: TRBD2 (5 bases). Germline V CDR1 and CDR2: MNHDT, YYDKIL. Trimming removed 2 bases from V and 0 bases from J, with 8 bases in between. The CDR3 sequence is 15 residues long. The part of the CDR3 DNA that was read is TGTGCTAGCAGTAGAATGGACTCTAACTATGCT. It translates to CASSRMDSNYA. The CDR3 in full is CASSRMDSNYAEQFF.

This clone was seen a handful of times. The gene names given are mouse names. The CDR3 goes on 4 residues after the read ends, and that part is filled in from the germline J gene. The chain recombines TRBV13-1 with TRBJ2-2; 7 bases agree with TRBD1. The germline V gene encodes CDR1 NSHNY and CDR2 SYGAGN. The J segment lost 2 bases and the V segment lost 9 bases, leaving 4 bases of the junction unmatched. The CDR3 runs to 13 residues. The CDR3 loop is CATPGQNTGQLYF. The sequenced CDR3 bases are TGTGCCACTCCGGGACAGAACACCGGG.

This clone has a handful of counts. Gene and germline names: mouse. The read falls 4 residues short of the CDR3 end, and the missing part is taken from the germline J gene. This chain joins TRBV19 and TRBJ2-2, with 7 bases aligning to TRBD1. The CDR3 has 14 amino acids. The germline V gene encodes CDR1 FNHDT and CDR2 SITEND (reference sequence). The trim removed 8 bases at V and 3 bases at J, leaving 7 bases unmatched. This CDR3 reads CARTTGLDTGQLYF. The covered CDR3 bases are TGTGCCAGGACGACAGGGTTGGACACCGGG.

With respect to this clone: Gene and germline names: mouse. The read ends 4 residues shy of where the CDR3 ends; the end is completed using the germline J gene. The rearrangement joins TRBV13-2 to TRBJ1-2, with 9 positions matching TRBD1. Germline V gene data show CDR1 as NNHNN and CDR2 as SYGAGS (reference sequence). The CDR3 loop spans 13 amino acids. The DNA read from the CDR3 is TGTGCCAGCGGAACAGGGGGCCGTTCC. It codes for CASGTGGRS. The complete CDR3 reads CASGTGGRSDYTF.

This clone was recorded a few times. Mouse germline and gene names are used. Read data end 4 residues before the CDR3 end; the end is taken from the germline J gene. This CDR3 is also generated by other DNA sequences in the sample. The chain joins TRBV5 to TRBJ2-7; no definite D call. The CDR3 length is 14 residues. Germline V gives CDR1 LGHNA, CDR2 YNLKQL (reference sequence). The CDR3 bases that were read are TGTGCCAGCAGCCAAGAAGGTCAATCTTAT. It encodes CASSQEGQSY. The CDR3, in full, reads CASSQEGQSYEQYF.

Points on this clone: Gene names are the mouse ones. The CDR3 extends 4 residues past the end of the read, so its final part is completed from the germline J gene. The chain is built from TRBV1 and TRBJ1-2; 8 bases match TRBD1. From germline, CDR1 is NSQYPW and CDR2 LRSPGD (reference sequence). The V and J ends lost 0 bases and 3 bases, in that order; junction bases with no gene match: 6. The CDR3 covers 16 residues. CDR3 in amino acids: CTCSADRAGGDSDYTF. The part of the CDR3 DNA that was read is TGCACCTGCAGTGCAGATAGGGCAGGGGGCGACTCC.

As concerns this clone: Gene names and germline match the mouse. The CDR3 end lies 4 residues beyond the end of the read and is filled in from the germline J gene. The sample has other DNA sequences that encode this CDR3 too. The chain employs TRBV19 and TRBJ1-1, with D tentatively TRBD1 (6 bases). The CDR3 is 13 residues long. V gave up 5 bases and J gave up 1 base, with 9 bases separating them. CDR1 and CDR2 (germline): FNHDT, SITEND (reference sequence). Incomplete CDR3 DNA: TGTGCCAGCAGAGGGGGGGGGAACACA. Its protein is CASRGGGNT. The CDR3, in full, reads CASRGGGNTEVFF.

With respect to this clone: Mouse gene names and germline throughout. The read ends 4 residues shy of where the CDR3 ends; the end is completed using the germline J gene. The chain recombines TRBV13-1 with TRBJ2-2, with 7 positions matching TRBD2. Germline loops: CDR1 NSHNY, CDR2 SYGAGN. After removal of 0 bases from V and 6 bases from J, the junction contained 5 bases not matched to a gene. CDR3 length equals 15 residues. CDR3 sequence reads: CASSDDWTGPGQLYF. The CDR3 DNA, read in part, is TGTGCCAGCAGTGATGATTGGACTGGTCCCGGG.